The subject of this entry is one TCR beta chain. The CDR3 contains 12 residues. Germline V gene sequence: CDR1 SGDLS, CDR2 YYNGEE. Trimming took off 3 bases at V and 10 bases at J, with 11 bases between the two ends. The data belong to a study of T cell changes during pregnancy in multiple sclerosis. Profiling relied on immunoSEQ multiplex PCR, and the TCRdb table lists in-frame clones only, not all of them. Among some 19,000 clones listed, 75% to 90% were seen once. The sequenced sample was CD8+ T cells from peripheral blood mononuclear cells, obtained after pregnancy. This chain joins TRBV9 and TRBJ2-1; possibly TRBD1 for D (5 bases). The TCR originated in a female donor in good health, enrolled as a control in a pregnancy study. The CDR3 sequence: CASSDADREQFF. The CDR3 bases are TGTGCCAGCAGCGACGCAGACAGAGAGCAGTTCTTC. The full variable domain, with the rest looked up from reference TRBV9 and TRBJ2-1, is DSGVTQTPKHLITATGQRVTLRCSPRSGDLSVYWYQQSLDQGLQFLIQYYNGEERAKGNILERFSAQQFPDLHSELNLSSLELGDSALYFCASSDADREQFFGPGTRLTVL.